One and the same sample provided the 25 T cell receptor beta chains below, sequenced in a study of T cell responses to AZD1222 COVID-19 vaccine. Clones were sequenced by immunoSEQ multiplex PCR, and TCRdb holds only the in-frame ones, with some missing. The data contain 85,000 to 100,000 clones, 80% to 90% of them singletons. The sample here was peripheral blood, taken on day 0 of AZD1222 vaccination. These receptors were collected from an adult in good health.

The V and J genes are TRBV13 and TRBJ2-7, with D perhaps matching TRBD2 (7 bases). The CDR3 extends over 17 amino acids. V dropped 3 bases and J dropped 0 bases, with 18 bases sitting between them. Germline V lookup: CDR1 PRHDT, CDR2 FYEKMQ (reference sequence). CDR3 bases: TGTGCCAGCAGCTTCGGGGGGCTCGGGGTCTCCTCCTACGAGCAGTACTTC. It is translated as CASSFGGLGVSSYEQYF.

This chain connects TRBV11-2 to TRBJ2-1; no definite D call. V shed 0 bases and J shed 10 bases, with 10 bases lying between them. CDR3 length: 13 residues. The germline CDR1 and CDR2 sequences are SGHAT and FQNNGV. CDR3 sequence: CASSLEWGSEQFF. The CDR3 DNA is TGTGCCAGCAGCTTAGAATGGGGAAGCGAGCAGTTCTTC.

The rearrangement links TRBV12-3 or TRBV12-4 to TRBJ1-3; D not certain. The CDR3 sequence is 10 residues long. V dropped 8 bases and J dropped 11 bases, with 10 bases sitting between them. The CDR3 bases are TGTGCCAGCCTCTCCGGCGCCATATATTTT. Protein: CASLSGAIYF.

V gene TRBV3-1 (or the pseudogene TRBV3-2) combines with J gene TRBJ1-6; D uncertain. The CDR3 runs to 12 residues. Trimming removed 1 base from V and 7 bases from J, with 2 bases in between. Germline V CDR1 and CDR2: LGHDT, YNNKEL (reference sequence). CDR3 coding DNA: TGTGCCAGCAGCCAAGGGAATTCACCCCTCCACTTT. Translating gives CASSQGNSPLHF.

As for this clone: Germline is not matched at one junction end, which may reflect a read error. The chain joins TRBV19 to TRBJ1-5; D is perhaps TRBD1 (5 bases). Looked up from germline, CDR1 is LNHDA and CDR2 is SQIVND (reference sequence). The CDR3 covers 15 residues. CDR3 coding DNA: TGTGCCAGTAGTATAGATAGGGGAGATAATCAACCCCAGCATTTT. It specifies CASSIDRGDNQPQHF.

The chain employs TRBV7-9 and TRBJ2-5, with a weak D call TRBD2 (5 bases). There are 14 residues in the CDR3. In germline, CDR1 is SEHNR, CDR2 FQNEAQ (reference sequence). The V end lost 5 bases, the J end lost 3 bases, and 13 bases lay between the germline ends. CDR3 sequence reads: CASSKPGWEETQYF. CDR3 in DNA: TGTGCCAGCAGCAAGCCGGGGTGGGAAGAGACCCAGTACTTC.

Of note for this clone: This CDR3 is also generated by other DNA sequences in the sample. In DNA form, the CDR3 reads TGCGCCAGCAGCCCCGGACGGCAGAACACTGAAGCTTTCTTT. It codes for CASSPGRQNTEAFF. The chain recombines TRBV5-1 with TRBJ1-1; D is unresolved. Germline CDR1 is SGHRS and CDR2 is YFSETQ. The CDR3 sequence is 14 residues long. The V and J ends lost 4 bases and 1 base respectively, with 11 bases between them.

The rearrangement uses TRBV11-3 and TRBJ1-3; D unresolved. Per germline, CDR1 SGHNT and CDR2 YENEEA. V was shortened by 3 bases and J by 4 bases, with 7 bases between the two germline ends. This CDR3 comprises 13 residues. The CDR3 DNA reads TGTGCCAGCAGCTTCCGGACCGGAAACACCATATATTTT. It encodes CASSFRTGNTIYF.

The V call is TRBV18, the J call TRBJ2-2, with D possibly called TRBD1 or TRBD2 (5 bases each). The CDR3 length is 17 residues. V lost 0 bases to trimming and J lost 4 bases, with 15 bases between them. Germline V gene sequence: CDR1 KGHSH, CDR2 LQKENI. The DNA for the CDR3 is TGTGCCAGCTCACCACCGTCCCTAGCAGGGCCCACCGGGGAGCTGTTTTTT. This translates into CASSPPSLAGPTGELFF.

The chain recombines TRBV19 with TRBJ2-7; perhaps TRBD2 as D (6 bases). V was clipped by 5 bases and J by 0 bases, with 11 bases between them. The germline gives CDR1 LNHDA, CDR2 SQIVND (reference sequence). This CDR3 has 14 amino acids. The CDR3 DNA follows: TGTGCCAGTAGTTCCCGGGAGAGCTCCTACGAGCAGTACTTC. Amino acids: CASSSRESSYEQYF.

V and J are TRBV6-5 and TRBJ1-2; D gene ambiguous. With 0 bases removed from V and 2 bases from J, the gap between germline ends came to 4 bases. Germline-derived CDR1 and CDR2 are MNHEY and SVGAGI. This CDR3 comprises 13 residues. In DNA, the CDR3 is TGTGCCAGCAGTTACTCGGGGAACTATGGCTACACCTTC. Its protein product is CASSYSGNYGYTF.

This clone was recorded once. The rearrangement links TRBV9 to TRBJ2-5; D might be TRBD2 (7 bases). The CDR3 runs 15 residues. The germline CDR1 and CDR2 sequences are SGDLS and YYNGEE. Trimming took 6 bases from V and 4 from J, leaving 19 bases between them. CDR3 in DNA: TGTGCCAGCAACCACGGGGGGCGGGGGCGAGAGACCCAGTACTTC. Protein: CASNHGGRGRETQYF.

The chain links TRBV7-2 to TRBJ2-3, with TRBD2 identical over 12 bases. V trimming: 5 bases; J trimming: 4 bases; junction bases outside the gene matches: 7. From germline, CDR1 is SGHTA and CDR2 FQGNSA. This CDR3 is 16 amino acids long. The CDR3 nucleotides read TGTGCCAGCAGCCCCGGGACTAGCGGGTTCGCAGATACGCAGTATTTT. Translation: CASSPGTSGFADTQYF.

Here the CDR3 reads CASSPIRQGYSYNEQFF. The CDR3 nucleotides read TGTGCCAGTAGTCCAATACGACAGGGATACTCCTACAATGAGCAGTTCTTC. This chain uses TRBV19 with TRBJ2-1; TRBD1 aligns across 7 bases. J lost 0 bases, V lost 5 bases, and 10 bases had no gene match. CDR1 is LNHDA and CDR2 is SQIVND in the germline V gene (reference sequence). The CDR3 has 17 residues. Full variable domain (remainder filled in from reference TRBV19 and TRBJ2-1): DGGITQSPKYLFRKEGQNVTLSCEQNLNHDAMYWYRQDPGQGLRLIYYSQIVNDFQKGDIAEGYSVSREKKESFPLTVTSAQKNPTAFYLCASSPIRQGYSYNEQFFGPGTRLTVL.

This chain uses TRBV29-1 with TRBJ2-1, with unresolved D. The CDR3 runs 11 residues. Germline values: CDR1 SQVTM, CDR2 ANQGSEA. V was pared by 7 bases and J by 2 bases, with 6 bases between. In DNA, the CDR3 is TGCAGCGCCGAAACCTACAATGAGCAGTTCTTC. Protein sequence: CSAETYNEQFF.

The chain recombines TRBV27 with TRBJ2-1; 7 bases fit TRBD1. CDR3 length equals 13 residues. Germline V gives CDR1 MNHEY, CDR2 SMNVEV (reference sequence). Trimming removed 7 bases from V and 8 bases from J; junction bases left unmatched: 8. CDR3 in amino acids: CASKPQGWDEQFF. For the CDR3, the DNA is TGTGCCAGCAAGCCACAGGGGTGGGATGAGCAGTTCTTC.

The chain carries TRBV18 and TRBJ1-2; D not resolved. There are 13 residues in the CDR3. The V end lost 1 base, the J end lost 4 bases, and 7 bases lay between the germline ends. Germline CDR1 is KGHSH and CDR2 is LQKENI. CDR3 amino acids: CASSPQGVYGYTF. DNA of the CDR3: TGTGCCAGCTCACCACAGGGTGTCTATGGCTACACCTTC.

This clone has a single count. The chain couples TRBV7-9 to TRBJ2-7, with D unclear. In germline, CDR1 is SEHNR, CDR2 FQNEAQ (reference sequence). Trimming took off 4 bases at V and 3 bases at J, with 7 bases between the two ends. The CDR3 loop spans 12 amino acids. The CDR3 is CASSSELYEQYF. In nucleotides, the CDR3 is TGTGCCAGCAGCTCCGAACTCTACGAGCAGTACTTC.

The CDR3 DNA reads as TGTGCCAGCTCACCCCTTCGGGGACTAGCGCACTACGAGCAGTACTTC. Translated: CASSPLRGLAHYEQYF. This chain joins TRBV18 and TRBJ2-7, with 10 nucleotides matching TRBD2. Germline lookup yields CDR1 KGHSH and CDR2 LQKENI. CDR3 length equals 16 residues. With V trimmed by 3 bases and J by 3 bases, 8 bases remained unmatched. Filled out from reference TRBV18 and TRBJ2-7, the complete variable domain reads NAGVMQNPRHLVRRRGQEARLRCSPMKGHSHVYWYRQLPEEGLKFMVYLQKENIIDESGMPKERFSAEFPKEGPSILRIQQVVRGDSAAYFCASSPLRGLAHYEQYFGPGTRLTVT.

This clone came up a few times. The chain joins TRBV3-1 (or the pseudogene TRBV3-2) to TRBJ1-2; no firm D call. V lost 1 base and J lost 9, with 12 bases in between. The CDR3 extends over 13 amino acids. Germline CDR1 is LGHDT and CDR2 is YNNKEL (reference sequence). The DNA for the CDR3 is TGTGCCAGCAGCCAAGTTGTAGAAGGGAGCTACACCTTC. Translation gives CASSQVVEGSYTF.

This clone was detected only once. The chain has TRBV9 and TRBJ2-7; 7 nucleotides line up with TRBD1. The CDR3 is 14 residues long. After removal of 3 bases from V and 4 bases from J, the junction contained 7 bases not matched to a gene. Germline V gene sequence: CDR1 SGDLS, CDR2 YYNGEE. DNA for the CDR3: TGTGCCAGCAGCGCAACAGGGGCGGTATACGAGCAGTACTTC. Its translation: CASSATGAVYEQYF.

The chain employs TRBV24-1 and TRBJ2-1; the D is unclear. The CDR3 totals 12 residues. Germline V gene sequence: CDR1 KGHDR, CDR2 SFDVKD. V was shortened by 4 bases and J by 5 bases, with 5 bases between the two germline ends. The CDR3, as DNA: TGTGCCACCAGTGACCCGGACAATGAGCAGTTCTTC. Residues: CATSDPDNEQFF.

The chain couples TRBV19 to TRBJ1-1; 7 bases match TRBD1. Germline CDR1 reads LNHDA; CDR2 reads SQIVND (reference sequence). V lost 5 bases, J lost 4 bases, and 7 bases stayed unmatched. The CDR3 spans 14 residues. The CDR3 sequence: CASSPTGSVTEAFF. Written as DNA, the CDR3 is TGTGCCAGTAGTCCGACAGGGTCTGTCACTGAAGCTTTCTTT.

The chain links TRBV3-1 (or the pseudogene TRBV3-2) to TRBJ1-2, with TRBD1 matching over 7 bases. Looked up from germline, CDR1 is LGHDT and CDR2 is YNNKEL (reference sequence). The CDR3 sequence is 13 residues long. The V and J ends lost 6 bases and 5 bases, in that order; junction bases with no gene match: 6. The CDR3 bases are TGTGCCAGCAGTCGGGACAGCGAATATGGCTACACCTTC. Its protein is CASSRDSEYGYTF.

CDR3 in amino acids: CATRGGSSYNEQFF. The CDR3 region has the DNA TGTGCCACCAGAGGGGGGAGCTCCTACAATGAGCAGTTCTTC. V is TRBV15 and J is TRBJ2-1, with D perhaps being TRBD1 or TRBD2 (6 bases each). V was cut by 6 bases and J by 0 bases, with 9 bases left in between. Per germline, CDR1 LNHNV and CDR2 YYDKDF (reference sequence). The CDR3 has 14 residues.